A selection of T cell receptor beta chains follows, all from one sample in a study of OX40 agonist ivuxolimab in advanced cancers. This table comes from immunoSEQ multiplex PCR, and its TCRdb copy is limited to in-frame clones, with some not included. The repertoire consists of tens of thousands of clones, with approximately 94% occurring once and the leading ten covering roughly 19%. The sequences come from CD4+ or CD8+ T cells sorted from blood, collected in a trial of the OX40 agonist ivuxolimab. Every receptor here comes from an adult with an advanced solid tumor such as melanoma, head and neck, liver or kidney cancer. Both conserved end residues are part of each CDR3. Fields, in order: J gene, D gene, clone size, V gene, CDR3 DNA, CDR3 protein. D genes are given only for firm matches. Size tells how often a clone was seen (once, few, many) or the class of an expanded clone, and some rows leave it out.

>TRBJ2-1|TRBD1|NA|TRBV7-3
TGTGCCAGCAGCCCTAGTAGGGGGCAGGCCATACCCCAGTTCTTC
CASSPSRGQAIPQFF
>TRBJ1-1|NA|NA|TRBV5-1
TGCGCCAGCAGCCCGCCGCGATCGAACACTGAAGCTTTCTTT
CASSPPRSNTEAFF
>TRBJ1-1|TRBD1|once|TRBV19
TGTGCCAGCGAGTTGTACAGGGGGCCGAACACTGAAGCTTTCTTT
CASELYRGPNTEAFF
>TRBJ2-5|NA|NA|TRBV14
TGTGCCAGCAGCCACCCCCGGGACTCGGCACCTCCGGAGGCCCAGTACTTC
CASSHPRDSAPPEAQYF
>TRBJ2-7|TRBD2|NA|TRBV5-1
TGCGCCAGCAGCGAGGGACTAGCGAGCTCCTACGAGCAGTACTTC
CASSEGLASSYEQYF
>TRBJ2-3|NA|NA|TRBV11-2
TGTGCCAGCAGCTTAACGGTCGGAGGGGCTAGCACAGATACGCAGTATTTT
CASSLTVGGASTDTQYF
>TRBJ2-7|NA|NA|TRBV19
TGTGCCAGTAGTATTACAGAGTCCTACGAGCAGTACTTC
CASSITESYEQYF
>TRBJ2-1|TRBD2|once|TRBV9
TGTGCCAGCAGCCCCCGGGGTAGCGGGAGGAATGAGCAGTTCTTC
CASSPRGSGRNEQFF
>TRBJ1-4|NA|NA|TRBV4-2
TGTGCCAGCAGCCAAGAGGACGCTAATCCAAATGAAAAACTGTTTTTT
CASSQEDANPNEKLFF
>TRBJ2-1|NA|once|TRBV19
TGTGCCAGTAGTATAGCTTACCTCGGCAATGAGCAGTTCTTC
CASSIAYLGNEQFF
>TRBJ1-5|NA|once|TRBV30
TGTGCCTGGAGTGTAACGTTGGGGGGCAATCAGCCCCAGCATTTT
CAWSVTLGGNQPQHF
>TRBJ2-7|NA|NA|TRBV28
TGTGCCAGCAGTTTAGGCGCATGGGGGAACTACGAGCAGTACTTC
CASSLGAWGNYEQYF
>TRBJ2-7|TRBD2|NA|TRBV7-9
TGTGCCAGCAGGCCGGGACTAGCGGACTCCTACGAGCAGTACTTC
CASRPGLADSYEQYF
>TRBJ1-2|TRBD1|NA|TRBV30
TGTGCCTGGAGCCCCGGGACAGGGTCCCATGGCTACACCTTC
CAWSPGTGSHGYTF
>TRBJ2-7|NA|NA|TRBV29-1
TGCAGCCTTGCGGTCGACGGCGAGCAGTACTTC
CSLAVDGEQYF
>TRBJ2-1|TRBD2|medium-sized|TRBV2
TGTGCCAGCAGTGGCCAAACTAGCGGTCTGGGGGGTGAGCAGTTCTTC
CASSGQTSGLGGEQFF
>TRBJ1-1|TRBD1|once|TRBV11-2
TGTGCCAGCAGACGGACAGGGGGCACTGAAGCTTTCTTT
CASRRTGGTEAFF
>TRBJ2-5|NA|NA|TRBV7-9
TGTGCCAGCAGCTTAGTTGTCCAAGCTTTAAAACAAGAGACCCAGTACTTC
CASSLVVQALKQETQYF
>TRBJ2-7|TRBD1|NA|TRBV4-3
TGCGCCAGCAGCCTGGGGTACAGGGGGTCCTCCTACGAGCAGTACTTC
CASSLGYRGSSYEQYF
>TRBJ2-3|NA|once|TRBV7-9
TGTGCCAGCAGCGGGAGCGCAGATACGCAGTATTTT
CASSGSADTQYF
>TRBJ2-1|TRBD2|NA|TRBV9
TGTGCCAGCAGCGTAGACAGCGGGAGGAGTTCCTACAATGAGCAGTTCTTC
CASSVDSGRSSYNEQFF
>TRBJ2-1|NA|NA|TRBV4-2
TGTGCCAGCAGCCCGGAGAGCTCCTACAATGAGCAGTTCTTC
CASSPESSYNEQFF
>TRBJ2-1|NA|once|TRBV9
TGTGCCAGCAGCCCAGGCACTAGCCTCTCCTACAATGAGCAGTTCTTC
CASSPGTSLSYNEQFF
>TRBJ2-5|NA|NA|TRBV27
TGTGCCAGCAGGGAAGTGTACCAAGAGACCCAGTACTTC
CASREVYQETQYF
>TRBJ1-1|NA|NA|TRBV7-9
TGTGCCAGCAGCCACGGGGGCACTGAAGCTTTCTTT
CASSHGGTEAFF
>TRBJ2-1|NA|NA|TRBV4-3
TGCGCCAGCAGCCCGGGCTGGCTAGCGGGACAGGAGTACAATGAGCAGTTCTTC
CASSPGWLAGQEYNEQFF
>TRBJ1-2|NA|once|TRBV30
TGTGCCTGGCTACAGGGATCCTATGGCTACACCTTC
CAWLQGSYGYTF
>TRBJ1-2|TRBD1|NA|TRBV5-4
TGTGCCAGCAGCTCGGGACAGGGGGTCGGCTATGGCTACACCTTC
CASSSGQGVGYGYTF
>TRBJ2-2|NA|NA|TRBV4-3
TGCGCCAGCAGCCAAGAGACCAGTTCCACCGGGGAGCTGTTTTTT
CASSQETSSTGELFF
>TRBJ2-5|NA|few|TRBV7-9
TGTGCCAGCAGCTTCGGGCTAGAGACCCAGTACTTC
CASSFGLETQYF
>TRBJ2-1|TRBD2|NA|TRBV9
TGTGCCAGCAGCGAGGCGGGAGTGTTCGATGAGCAGTTCTTC
CASSEAGVFDEQFF
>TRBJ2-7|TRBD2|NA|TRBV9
TGTGCCAGCAGCGTAACCGGGACTAGCGGGTTCGAGCAGTACTTC
CASSVTGTSGFEQYF
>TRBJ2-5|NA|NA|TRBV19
TGTGCCAGTAGTCCAACCGGGAGACACCCCTCGTACTTC
CASSPTGRHPSYF
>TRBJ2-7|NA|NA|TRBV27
TGTGCCAGCAGTTTGGGGGTCGCCTACGAGCAGTACTTC
CASSLGVAYEQYF